This T cell receptor beta chain emerged from a study of cytomegalovirus exposure and HLA in healthy donors. This clone has more than one count but fewer than ten. The antigen remains unidentified. Study-wide results and caveats: Confirmation in vitro established that a few CMV-associated chains were specific for CMV antigens. More clonal expansion characterized HLA-associated TCR beta chains than equally common others in a later analysis.

V gave up 2 bases and J gave up 2 bases, with 12 bases separating them. The CDR3 length is 15 residues. Germline CDR1 reads SGHNT; CDR2 reads YYREEE (reference sequence). 60 Vbeta and 13 Jbeta primers were used in PCR. Method: immunoSEQ multiplex PCR; TCRdb's copy keeps in-frame clones and lacks some. The sample contains 130,000 to 150,000 clones, around 75% of which appear only once. The J gene is TRBJ2-3, the V gene TRBV5-4; D may be TRBD1 (5 bases). Input material: PBMCs. The clonotype was recovered from a woman aged 18-29 years in good health and CMV-seronegative. The CDR3 reads CASSFWTLYTDTQYF. The CDR3 DNA reads TGTGCCAGCAGCTTCTGGACACTCTACACAGATACGCAGTATTTT.